These T cell receptor beta chains were read from a single sample in a study of CD8+ T cells in alopecia areata. Data came from immunoSEQ multiplex PCR; TCRdb stores just in-frame clones and leaves some out. This table has some 170,000 clones, about 60% appearing once. Specimen: CD4+ T cells sorted from blood, collected at week 0. The receptors originated from a human donor with alopecia areata. The CDR3 runs from the conserved cysteine through the conserved F or W. A D gene is named only where the DNA matches it firmly. Clone sizes are given selectively: once, few, many, or a class where the clone is expanded.

J	V	D	size	length	DNA	CDR3
TRBJ2-4	TRBV5-5	NA	NA	14	TGTGCCAGCAGTAAAAGCGGGGCCAAAAACATTCAGTACTTC	CASSKSGAKNIQYF
TRBJ2-5	TRBV7-8	NA	few	16	TGTGCCAGCAGCTTAGCCTCGCGGACAGCCGGGGGGAACCAGTACTTC	CASSLASRTAGGNQYF
TRBJ2-7	TRBV30	NA	NA	14	TGTGCCTGGAGTGTGAGTAACGGAGCCTACGAGCAGTACTTC	CAWSVSNGAYEQYF
TRBJ1-1	TRBV19	TRBD1	NA	16	TGTGCCAGTAGTAGCAGACCGGGACAGGGCGGCACTGAAGCTTTCTTT	CASSSRPGQGGTEAFF
TRBJ2-7	TRBV30	TRBD1	few	13	TGTGCCTGGAACCCACAGGGGCCCTACGAGCAGTACTTC	CAWNPQGPYEQYF
TRBJ2-5	TRBV5-1	NA	NA	14	TGCGCCAGCAGCTTCTCAGGGCGACAAGAGACCCAGTACTTC	CASSFSGRQETQYF
TRBJ2-1	TRBV30	NA	NA	14	TGTGCCTGGAGAAGACTGGGGAGAGACAATGAGCAGTTCTTC	CAWRRLGRDNEQFF
TRBJ2-5	TRBV7-6	NA	NA	14	TGTGCCAGCAGTCAGTTTGGGGGCGGTGAGACCCAGTACTTC	CASSQFGGGETQYF
TRBJ2-4	TRBV11-2	NA	NA	19	TGTGCCAGCAGCTTAGTCCAGGGCCAATTATCCGGGGCCAAAAACATTCAGTACTTC	CASSLVQGQLSGAKNIQYF
TRBJ2-3	TRBV9	NA	NA	16	TGTGCCAGCAGCGCGTACGGGGGGCGGAGCACAGATACGCAGTATTTT	CASSAYGGRSTDTQYF
TRBJ1-2	TRBV7-2	TRBD1	few	14	TGTGCCAGCAGCTTAGAACAGGGGGCTAATGGCTACACCTTC	CASSLEQGANGYTF
TRBJ2-7	TRBV30	TRBD1	NA	13	TGTGCCTACCGATCGACAGGGGCCTACGAGCAGTACTTC	CAYRSTGAYEQYF
TRBJ1-6	TRBV30	NA	NA	13	TGTGCCTGGAGTGGGGGGCGGGATTCACCCCTCCACTTT	CAWSGGRDSPLHF
TRBJ2-5	TRBV27	TRBD1	few	15	TGTGCCAGCAGTTCCCCGACAGGGGGCGGGGAGACCCAGTACTTC	CASSSPTGGGETQYF
TRBJ2-7	TRBV14	NA	once	14	TGTGCCAGCAGCCAATTCATCGGTTCCTACGAGCAGTACTTC	CASSQFIGSYEQYF
TRBJ2-1	TRBV4-1	TRBD2	NA	17	TGCGCCAGCAGCCATCCAAGGCCGCTAGCGGGATACAATGAGCAGTTCTTC	CASSHPRPLAGYNEQFF
TRBJ2-1	TRBV7-2	NA	few	14	TGTGCCAGCAGCTTAACCAGGGACCACAATGAGCAGTTCTTC	CASSLTRDHNEQFF
TRBJ1-1	TRBV2	NA	NA	14	TGTGCCAGCAGACTACAGGAGTTGAACACTGAAGCTTTCTTT	CASRLQELNTEAFF
TRBJ2-2	TRBV7-6	NA	few	15	TGTGCCAGCACCCACTTGTTGGTAGGGGCCGGGGAGCTGTTTTTT	CASTHLLVGAGELFF
TRBJ2-7	TRBV5-1	TRBD1	NA	15	TGCGCCAGCAGCTTGGGACAGGGGTTGACCTACGAGCAGTACTTC	CASSLGQGLTYEQYF
TRBJ1-1	TRBV29-1	NA	NA	12	TGCAGCGTTGTGGCAGGGGAGACTGAAGCTTTCTTT	CSVVAGETEAFF